Listed below are T cell receptor beta chains from one sample, sequenced in a study of blood T cells in healthy people across ages. TCRdb re-derived calls from the 5' RACE reads in MiXCR, one entry per CDR3 protein. The sample consists of around 1.1 million distinct CDR3 sequences, less than 45% of them appearing once. Sequencing input: blood. The source of these receptors is a man between 18 and 29 years old in good health. The CDR3 runs from the conserved cysteine through the conserved F or W. The D gene is left open where the match is weak. Clone size is not always given. Where it is, it says once, few, many or a class for expanded clones.

V gene	J gene	clone size	D gene	CDR3 protein	CDR3 DNA
TRBV6-6	TRBJ2-3	-	-	CASRWVSDTQYF	TGTGCCAGCAGGTGGGTTTCAGATACGCAGTATTTT
TRBV6-5	TRBJ2-1	-	-	CASSLPAVHEQFF	TGTGCCAGCAGTCTACCAGCGGTCCATGAGCAGTTCTTC
TRBV20-1	TRBJ2-6	-	-	CSARVPAGANVLTF	TGCAGTGCTAGAGTCCCAGCAGGGGCCAACGTCCTGACTTTC
TRBV5-1	TRBJ1-4	-	-	CASSFAQVGTNEKLFF	TGCGCCAGCAGCTTTGCCCAAGTAGGGACTAATGAAAAACTGTTTTTT
TRBV6-6	TRBJ1-2	-	-	CASRTDRIYGYTF	TGTGCCAGCAGGACGGACAGAATCTATGGCTACACCTTC
TRBV24-1	TRBJ2-1	-	-	CATSPGGTRQFF	TGTGCCACCAGTCCTGGGGGGACCCGGCAGTTCTTC
TRBV13	TRBJ1-2	few	-	CASSRLLTGGNYGYTF	TGTGCCAGCAGCCGTTTGCTGACAGGAGGCAACTATGGCTACACCTTC
TRBV28	TRBJ1-1	-	-	CASSLSGQSNTEAFF	TGTGCCAGCAGTTTGTCTGGACAGTCGAACACTGAAGCTTTCTTT
TRBV7-9	TRBJ2-7	-	TRBD2	CASSLAAGGNYNEQYF	TGTGCCAGCAGCTTAGCTGCGGGGGGAAACTACAATGAGCAGTACTTC
TRBV9	TRBJ1-2	few	TRBD1	CASLGGRSRYTF	TGTGCCAGCCTAGGGGGCCGATCCCGCTACACCTTC
TRBV7-2	TRBJ2-7	-	TRBD1	CASSWGQAIYEQYF	TGTGCCAGCAGCTGGGGACAGGCGATCTACGAGCAGTACTTC
TRBV9	TRBJ1-1	-	-	CASSRRDIPVGRDPEAFF	TGTGCCAGCAGCCGAAGGGACATCCCGGTGGGGCGAGACCCTGAAGCTTTCTTT
TRBV7-9	TRBJ2-7	-	-	CASSFPGRDPTYEQYF	TGTGCCAGCAGCTTTCCAGGACGGGACCCAACCTACGAGCAGTACTTC
TRBV7-3	TRBJ1-2	few	-	CASSPEKSVYGYTF	TGTGCCAGCAGCCCCGAGAAATCAGTCTATGGCTACACCTTC
TRBV13	TRBJ2-1	-	TRBD2	CASSLGGGGSHNEQFF	TGTGCCAGCAGCTTAGGAGGCGGGGGAAGCCACAATGAGCAGTTCTTC
TRBV14	TRBJ1-1	few	-	CASSPRSGYVNTEAFF	TGTGCCAGCAGCCCCAGATCGGGTTACGTGAACACTGAAGCTTTCTTT
TRBV20-1	TRBJ1-2	few	-	CSASNRAAGYGYTF	TGCAGTGCTTCTAATCGGGCCGCGGGCTATGGCTACACCTTC
TRBV4-3	TRBJ2-1	many	-	CASSHLGGDEQFF	TGCGCCAGCAGCCACCTGGGCGGCGATGAGCAGTTCTTC
TRBV4-1	TRBJ2-5	-	-	CASSQLARTQETQYF	TGCGCCAGCAGCCAACTTGCGAGAACCCAAGAGACCCAGTACTTC
TRBV20-1	TRBJ2-7	-	-	CSASDSTYEQYF	TGCAGTGCTTCTGACAGCACCTACGAGCAGTACTTC
TRBV20-1	TRBJ2-5	-	TRBD2	CSALGLAGGQETQYF	TGCAGTGCTCTAGGACTAGCGGGGGGCCAAGAGACCCAGTACTTC
TRBV7-2	TRBJ2-1	-	TRBD1	CASSQGQGRNEQFF	TGTGCCAGCAGCCAAGGACAGGGACGGAATGAGCAGTTCTTC
TRBV12-3/TRBV12-4	TRBJ2-5	few	-	CASSFGSNHNEQYF	TGTGCCAGCAGTTTTGGGTCCAACCACAATGAGCAGTACTTC
TRBV10-2	TRBJ2-7	few	TRBD1	CASRPGTDLTAYSYNEQYF	TGCGCCAGCAGGCCCGGGACAGACCTGACCGCATACTCCTACAATGAGCAGTACTTC
TRBV20-1	TRBJ2-3	-	-	CSAREPTHGSSTDTQYF	TGCAGTGCTAGAGAGCCGACGCACGGGAGCTCTACAGATACGCAGTATTTT
TRBV29-1	TRBJ2-2	few	-	CSVASNTGELFF	TGCAGCGTAGCCTCGAACACCGGGGAGCTGTTTTTT
TRBV2	TRBJ1-4	few	-	CASRRETDEKLFF	TGTGCCAGCAGGAGGGAGACGGATGAAAAACTGTTTTTT
TRBV27	TRBJ2-3	few	TRBD1	CASSPPRGDTQYF	TGTGCCAGCAGTCCCCCCAGGGGGGATACGCAGTATTTT
TRBV4-2	TRBJ1-2	-	-	CASNQPVTGLGYTF	TGTGCCAGCAACCAACCCGTAACAGGGCTTGGCTACACCTTC